These T cell receptor beta chains were read from a single sample in a study of cytomegalovirus exposure and HLA in healthy donors. Assay used: immunoSEQ multiplex PCR; TCRdb lists only in-frame clones, some missing. The data contain about 160,000 clones, 82% of them singletons. Sample: PBMCs. Every receptor here comes from a girl aged 2-10 years in good health and CMV-seropositive. Both conserved end residues are part of each CDR3. The D gene is left open where the match is weak. Clone size is stated in some rows and not others, as once, few, many or a class when expanded.

d_call,clone_size,v_call,j_call,cdr3_aa,cdr3_nt
TRBD1,-,TRBV7-9,TRBJ2-5,CASSSGGETQYF,TGTGCCAGCAGCTCAGGGGGAGAGACCCAGTACTTC
TRBD2,-,TRBV7-7,TRBJ2-5,CASTEREGQETQYF,TGTGCTAGCACAGAGCGGGAGGGCCAAGAGACCCAGTACTTC
-,-,TRBV28,TRBJ1-5,CASSLPQESSNQPQHF,TGTGCCAGCAGTTTACCCCAGGAAAGTAGCAATCAGCCCCAGCATTTT
-,-,TRBV29-1,TRBJ1-1,CSVAEGNTEAFF,TGCAGCGTTGCTGAGGGGAACACTGAAGCTTTCTTT
-,-,TRBV30,TRBJ1-4,CAWTEPGHGPFF,TGTGCCTGGACCGAACCGGGACACGGGCCGTTTTTT
TRBD1,-,TRBV6-5,TRBJ1-2,CASSYSNRDRRSSYTF,TGTGCCAGCAGTTACTCGAACCGGGACAGGCGCTCGAGCTACACCTTC
-,few,TRBV6-5,TRBJ2-7,CASSFRREIYEQYF,TGTGCCAGCAGTTTCCGCAGGGAAATTTACGAGCAGTACTTC
-,-,TRBV9,TRBJ2-3,CASSVGGGRTDTQYF,TGTGCCAGCAGCGTAGGGGGGGGGCGCACAGATACGCAGTATTTT
-,-,TRBV9,TRBJ1-4,CASSVEGAGRKLFF,TGTGCCAGCAGCGTAGAAGGGGCCGGGAGAAAACTGTTTTTT
-,-,TRBV7-9,TRBJ2-1,CASTPPVAIHEQFF,TGTGCCAGCACCCCCCCTGTAGCGATCCATGAGCAGTTCTTC
-,-,TRBV5-6,TRBJ2-1,CASSLLQRDLSYEQFF,TGTGCCAGCAGCCTCCTCCAACGGGACTTGTCGTATGAGCAGTTCTTC
TRBD1,once,TRBV14,TRBJ2-7,CASSQEWWGQGDNEQYF,TGTGCCAGCAGCCAAGAGTGGTGGGGACAGGGAGATAACGAGCAGTACTTC
TRBD2,-,TRBV30,TRBJ2-7,CAWSSTSGYEQYF,TGTGCCTGGAGTTCCACTAGCGGGTACGAGCAGTACTTC
-,-,TRBV7-9,TRBJ1-4,CATSDPSGEKLFF,TGTGCCACCTCTGACCCCAGCGGTGAAAAACTGTTTTTT
-,-,TRBV5-4,TRBJ2-2,CASSLDTGELFF,TGTGCCAGCAGCTTGGACACGGGGGAGCTGTTTTTT
TRBD2,-,TRBV28,TRBJ2-3,CASSILPGLAGEESTDTQYF,TGTGCCAGCAGTATACTTCCGGGACTAGCGGGAGAGGAGAGCACAGATACGCAGTATTTT
TRBD1,few,TRBV28,TRBJ2-7,CASSFTSTGAGEQYF,TGTGCCAGCAGTTTTACATCGACAGGGGCGGGCGAGCAGTACTTC
TRBD2,-,TRBV30,TRBJ2-5,CAWSVHRSGRVKTQYF,TGTGCCTGGAGTGTACATAGGAGCGGGAGGGTAAAGACCCAGTACTTC
TRBD2,-,TRBV27,TRBJ2-5,CASSSGLGAREVQYF,TGTGCCAGCAGTTCGGGACTAGGGGCGAGGGAGGTCCAGTACTTC
TRBD1,-,TRBV30,TRBJ1-1,CAWSEDRGTEAFF,TGTGCCTGGTCTGAGGACAGGGGAACTGAAGCTTTCTTT
-,-,TRBV18,TRBJ2-7,CASSPPSRVGEQYF,TGTGCCAGCTCACCACCGAGCAGGGTAGGCGAGCAGTACTTC
-,-,TRBV6-1,TRBJ1-5,CASSDLEGRGVNQPQHF,TGTGCCAGCAGTGACTTAGAGGGACGGGGGGTGAATCAGCCCCAGCATTTT
TRBD1,-,TRBV5-1,TRBJ1-5,CASGQGRVRQPQHF,TGCGCCAGCGGACAGGGGAGAGTTCGTCAGCCCCAGCATTTT
-,-,TRBV2,TRBJ2-1,CASNPERAHNEQFF,TGTGCCAGCAACCCTGAGCGGGCCCACAATGAGCAGTTCTTC
-,-,TRBV7-6,TRBJ2-5,CASSLEAWEGGKETQYF,TGTGCCAGCAGCTTAGAGGCCTGGGAGGGGGGTAAAGAGACCCAGTACTTC
TRBD2,-,TRBV10-3,TRBJ2-1,CAISANRAGGNNEQFF,TGTGCCATCAGTGCAAACAGAGCGGGAGGGAACAATGAGCAGTTCTTC
-,-,TRBV6-5,TRBJ1-1,CASSYKRTRNTEAFF,TGTGCCAGCAGTTACAAGCGGACCAGAAACACTGAAGCTTTCTTT